This TCR beta chain was captured by sequencing in a study of CXCR3-negative and CXCR3-positive naive CD8 T cells. Through 5' RACE with UMI labels, the TRB cDNA libraries were prepared. TCRdb re-called the 5' RACE reads; one entry per CDR3 protein, DNA not given. In total, the table holds 75,000 or so distinct CDR3 sequences. This clonotype was obtained from a human donor in good health. Some clones in this sample may be carry-over from other donors' samples. Sequencing was performed on naive CXCR3- CD8+ T cells from blood. The subset was: CD45RO-CCR7+CD27+CD95- naive CD8+ T cells lacking CXCR3 (TNR3-).

The CDR3 loop is CAISESTGTPSYEQYF. The rearrangement uses TRBV10-3 and TRBJ2-7; absent DNA, TCRdb's TRBD1 call cannot be checked. This CDR3 region has 16 residues. CDR1 and CDR2 (germline): ENHRY, SYGVKD.